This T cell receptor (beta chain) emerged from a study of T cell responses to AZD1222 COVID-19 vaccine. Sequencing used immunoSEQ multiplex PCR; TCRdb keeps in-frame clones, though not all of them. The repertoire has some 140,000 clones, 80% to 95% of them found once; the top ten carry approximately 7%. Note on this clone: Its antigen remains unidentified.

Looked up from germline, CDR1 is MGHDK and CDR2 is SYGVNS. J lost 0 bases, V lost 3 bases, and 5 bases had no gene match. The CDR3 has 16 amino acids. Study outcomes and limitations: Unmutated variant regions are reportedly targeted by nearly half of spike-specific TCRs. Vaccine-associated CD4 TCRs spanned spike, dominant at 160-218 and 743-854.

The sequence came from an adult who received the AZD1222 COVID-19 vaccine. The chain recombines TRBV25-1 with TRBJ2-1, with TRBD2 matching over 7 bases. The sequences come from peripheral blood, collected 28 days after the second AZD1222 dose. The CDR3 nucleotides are TGTGCCAGCAGTGAGGCGGGGGTGGTCTCCTACAATGAGCAGTTCTTC. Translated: CASSEAGVVSYNEQFF.